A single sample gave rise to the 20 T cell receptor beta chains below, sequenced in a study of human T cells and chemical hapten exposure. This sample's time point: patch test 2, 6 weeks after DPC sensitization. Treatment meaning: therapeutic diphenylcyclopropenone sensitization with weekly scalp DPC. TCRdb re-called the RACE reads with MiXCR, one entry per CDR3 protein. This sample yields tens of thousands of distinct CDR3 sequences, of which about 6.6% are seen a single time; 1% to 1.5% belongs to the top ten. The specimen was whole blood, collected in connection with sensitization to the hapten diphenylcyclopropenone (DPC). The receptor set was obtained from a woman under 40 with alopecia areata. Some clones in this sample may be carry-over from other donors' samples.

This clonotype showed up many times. CDR3 bases: TGCGCCAGCAGCTTGTCTCAGGGGAGCGAGACCCAGTACTTC. The encoded protein is CASSLSQGSETQYF. This chain links TRBV5-1 with TRBJ2-5; D is perhaps TRBD1 (6 bases). This CDR3 is built from 14 residues. Per the germline V gene, CDR1 is SGHRS and CDR2 is YFSETQ. Trimming removed 1 base at V and 5 bases at J, with 12 bases between.

The CDR3 nucleotides are TGTGCCAGCGGTTCCTCCGGGACTCAGAACTATGGCTACACCTTC. Translation: CASGSSGTQNYGYTF. J is TRBJ1-2 and V is TRBV6-6; D may be TRBD1 (5 bases). The CDR3 loop spans 15 amino acids. CDR1 MNHNY and CDR2 SVGAGI come from the germline V gene (reference sequence). Trimming took 8 bases from V and 2 from J, leaving 18 bases between them.

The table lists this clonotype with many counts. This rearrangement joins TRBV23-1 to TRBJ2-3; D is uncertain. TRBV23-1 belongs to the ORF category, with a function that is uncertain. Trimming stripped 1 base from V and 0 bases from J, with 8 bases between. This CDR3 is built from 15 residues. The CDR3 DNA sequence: TGCGCCAGCAGTCAATTCCCCGCTAGCACAGATACGCAGTATTTT. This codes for CASSQFPASTDTQYF.

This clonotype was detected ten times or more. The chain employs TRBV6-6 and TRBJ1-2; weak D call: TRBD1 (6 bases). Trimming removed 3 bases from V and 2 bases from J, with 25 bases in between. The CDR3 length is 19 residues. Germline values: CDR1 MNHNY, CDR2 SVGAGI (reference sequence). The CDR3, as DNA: TGTGCCAGCAGTTATCAAACCGAATCAGGGGTGAGGGAAAACTATGGCTACACCTTC. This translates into CASSYQTESGVRENYGYTF.

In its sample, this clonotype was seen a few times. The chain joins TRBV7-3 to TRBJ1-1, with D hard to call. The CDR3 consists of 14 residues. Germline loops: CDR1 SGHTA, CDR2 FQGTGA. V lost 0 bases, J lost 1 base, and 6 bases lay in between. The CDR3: CASSLTPGNTEAFF. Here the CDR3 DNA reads TGTGCCAGCAGCTTAACGCCAGGGAACACTGAAGCTTTCTTT. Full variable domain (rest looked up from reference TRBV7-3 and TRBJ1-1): GAGVSQTPSNKVTEKGKYVELRCDPISGHTALYWYRQSLGQGPEFLIYFQGTGAADDSGLPNDRFFAVRPEGSVSTLKIQRTERGDSAVYLCASSLTPGNTEAFFGQGTRLTVV.

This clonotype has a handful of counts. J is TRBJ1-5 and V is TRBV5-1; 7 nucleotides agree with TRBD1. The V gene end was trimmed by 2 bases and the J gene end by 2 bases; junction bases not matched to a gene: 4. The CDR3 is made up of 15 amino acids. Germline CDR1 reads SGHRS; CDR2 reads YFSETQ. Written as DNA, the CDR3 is TGCGCCAGCAGCTTAACAGGGGTGGGCAATCAGCCCCAGCATTTT. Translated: CASSLTGVGNQPQHF.

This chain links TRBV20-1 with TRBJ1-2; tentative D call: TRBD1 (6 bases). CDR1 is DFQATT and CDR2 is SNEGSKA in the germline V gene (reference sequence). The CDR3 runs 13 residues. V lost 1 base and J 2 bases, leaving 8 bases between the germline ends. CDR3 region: CSARGQANYGYTF. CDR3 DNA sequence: TGCAGTGCTAGAGGACAGGCGAACTATGGCTACACCTTC.

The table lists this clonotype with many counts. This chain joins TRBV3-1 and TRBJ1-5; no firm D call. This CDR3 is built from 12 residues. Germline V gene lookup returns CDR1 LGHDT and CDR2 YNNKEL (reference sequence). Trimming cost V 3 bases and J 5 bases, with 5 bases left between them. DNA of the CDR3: TGTGCCAGCAGCCAGACGGATCAGCCCCAGCATTTT. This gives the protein CASSQTDQPQHF.

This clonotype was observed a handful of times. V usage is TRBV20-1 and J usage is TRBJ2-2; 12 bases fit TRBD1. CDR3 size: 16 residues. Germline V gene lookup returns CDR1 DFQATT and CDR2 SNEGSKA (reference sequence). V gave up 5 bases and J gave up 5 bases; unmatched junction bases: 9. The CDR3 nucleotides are TGCAGTGCTTCCGGGACAGGGGGCGAAAGGACCGGGGAGCTGTTTTTT. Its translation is CSASGTGGERTGELFF.

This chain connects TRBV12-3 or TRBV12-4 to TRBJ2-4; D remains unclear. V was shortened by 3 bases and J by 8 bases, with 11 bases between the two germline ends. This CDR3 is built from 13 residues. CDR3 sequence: CASSFVGGDIQYF. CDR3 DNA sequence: TGTGCCAGCAGTTTTGTCGGTGGGGACATTCAGTACTTC.

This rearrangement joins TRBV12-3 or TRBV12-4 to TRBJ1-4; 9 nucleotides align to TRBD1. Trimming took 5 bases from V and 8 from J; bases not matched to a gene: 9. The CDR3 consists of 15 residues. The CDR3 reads CASSPTGGRWEKLFF. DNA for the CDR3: TGTGCCAGCAGTCCGACAGGGGGTCGGTGGGAAAAACTGTTTTTT.

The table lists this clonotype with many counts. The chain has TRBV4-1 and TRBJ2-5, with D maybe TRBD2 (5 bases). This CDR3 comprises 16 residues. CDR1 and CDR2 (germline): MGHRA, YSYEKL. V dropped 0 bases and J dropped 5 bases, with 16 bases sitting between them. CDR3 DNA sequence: TGCGCCAGCAGCCAAGATGTATATCGGGGTATGGAGACCCAGTACTTC. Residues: CASSQDVYRGMETQYF.

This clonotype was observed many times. The CDR3 here is CASSITPGTAKALHF. DNA of the CDR3: TGTGCCAGCAGCATCACTCCCGGGACAGCTAAAGCCCTCCACTTT. This chain links TRBV7-2 with TRBJ1-6, with TRBD1 matching over 7 bases. Germline trimming cut 5 bases from V and 14 bases from J; bases unmatched to any gene: 15. This CDR3 has 15 residues. The germline V gene has CDR1 SGHTA and CDR2 FQGNSA.

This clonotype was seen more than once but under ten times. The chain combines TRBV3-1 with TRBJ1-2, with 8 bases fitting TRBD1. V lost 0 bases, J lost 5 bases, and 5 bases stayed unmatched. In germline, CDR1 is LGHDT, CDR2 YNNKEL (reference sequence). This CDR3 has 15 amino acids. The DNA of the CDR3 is TGTGCCAGCAGCCAAGAGACAGGGGTCGGGTATGGCTACACCTTC. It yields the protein CASSQETGVGYGYTF.

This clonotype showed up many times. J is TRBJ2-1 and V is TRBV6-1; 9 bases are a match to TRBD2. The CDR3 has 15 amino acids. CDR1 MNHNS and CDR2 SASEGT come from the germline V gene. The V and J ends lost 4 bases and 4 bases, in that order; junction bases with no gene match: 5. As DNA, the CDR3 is TGTGCCAGCAGTGCCGGGACTAGCATATACAATGAGCAGTTCTTC. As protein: CASSAGTSIYNEQFF.

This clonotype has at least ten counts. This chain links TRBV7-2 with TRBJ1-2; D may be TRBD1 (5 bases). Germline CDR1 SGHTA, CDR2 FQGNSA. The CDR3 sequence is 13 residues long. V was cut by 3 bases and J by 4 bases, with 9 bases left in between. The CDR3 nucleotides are TGTGCCAGCAGCTTTGACAGACTCTATGGCTACACCTTC. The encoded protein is CASSFDRLYGYTF.

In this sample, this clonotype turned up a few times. The CDR3 nucleotides read TGCAGCGTCCAACAGGGAAACATTCAGTACTTC. This translates into CSVQQGNIQYF. The V call is TRBV29-1, the J call TRBJ2-4; the D gene is possibly TRBD1 (6 bases). V dropped 6 bases and J dropped 6 bases, with 9 bases sitting between them. The length of the CDR3 is 11 residues. The V gene's germline CDR1 is SQVTM and CDR2 ANQGSEA.

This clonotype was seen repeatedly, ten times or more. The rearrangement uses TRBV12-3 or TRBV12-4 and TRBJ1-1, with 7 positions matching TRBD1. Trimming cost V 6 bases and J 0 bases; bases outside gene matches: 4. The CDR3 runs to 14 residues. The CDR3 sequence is CASRLDRMNTEAFF. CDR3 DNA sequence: TGTGCCAGCAGACTGGACAGGATGAACACTGAAGCTTTCTTT.

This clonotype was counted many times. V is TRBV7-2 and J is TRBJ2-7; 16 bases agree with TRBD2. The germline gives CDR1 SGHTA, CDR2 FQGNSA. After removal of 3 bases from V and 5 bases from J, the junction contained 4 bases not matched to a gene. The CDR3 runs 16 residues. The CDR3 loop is CASSLGLAGGLNEQYF. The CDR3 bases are TGTGCCAGCAGCTTGGGACTAGCGGGGGGGCTAAACGAGCAGTACTTC.

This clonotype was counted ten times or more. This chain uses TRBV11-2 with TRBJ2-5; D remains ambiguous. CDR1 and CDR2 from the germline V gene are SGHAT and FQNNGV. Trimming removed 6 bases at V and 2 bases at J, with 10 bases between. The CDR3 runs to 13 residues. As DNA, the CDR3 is TGTGCCAGCAGGCCCGGCAAACAAGAGACCCAGTACTTC. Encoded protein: CASRPGKQETQYF. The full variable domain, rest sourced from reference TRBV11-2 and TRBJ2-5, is EAGVAQSPRYKIIEKRQSVAFWCNPISGHATLYWYQQILGQGPKLLIQFQNNGVVDDSQLPKDRFSAERLKGVDSTLKIQPAKLEDSAVYLCASRPGKQETQYFGPGTRLLVL.